This T cell receptor (beta chain) is drawn from a study of blood T cell repertoires in COVID-19. About the research overall: T cells, B-cell-depleted T cells, or PBMCs provided the cDNA or gDNA that served as material.

The J segment lost 1 base and the V segment lost 7 bases, leaving 3 bases of the junction unmatched. This CDR3 is built from 15 residues. Germline V gene data show CDR1 as SGHNT and CDR2 as YYREEE (reference sequence). Cohort allocation depended upon clinical history that participants reported. All recovered Cohort 3 donors got two negative PCRs, got clearance, or saw symptom resolution. Methods used by the authors: Cell counts per sample came from amplifying reference gene primers. Some clones are missing from TCRdb's copy, which holds only in-frame ones; the method was immunoSEQ multiplex PCR. That table furnishes V, J and clone size, whereas the DNA furnished D and trimming. The repertoire holds hundreds of thousands of clones, with roughly 90% as singletons.

The rearrangement uses TRBV5-4 and TRBJ2-2; 11 nucleotides align to TRBD2. The TCR was taken from a woman aged 30 to 39 who had recovered from COVID-19. Input material: PBMCs or T cells enriched from blood (not recorded which). The CDR3 protein is CASGGLAGNTGELFF. In nucleotides, the CDR3 is TGTGCCAGCGGCGGACTAGCGGGGAACACCGGGGAGCTGTTTTTT.